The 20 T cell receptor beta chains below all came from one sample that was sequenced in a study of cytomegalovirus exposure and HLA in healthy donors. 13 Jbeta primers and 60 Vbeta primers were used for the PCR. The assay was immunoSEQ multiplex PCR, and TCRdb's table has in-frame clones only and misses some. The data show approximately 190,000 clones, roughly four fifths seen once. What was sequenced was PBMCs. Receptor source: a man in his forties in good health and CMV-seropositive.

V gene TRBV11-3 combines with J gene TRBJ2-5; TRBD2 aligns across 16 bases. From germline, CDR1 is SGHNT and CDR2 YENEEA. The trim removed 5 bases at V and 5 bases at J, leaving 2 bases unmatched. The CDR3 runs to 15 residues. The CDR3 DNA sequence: TGTGCCAGCAGCCAGGGACTAGCGGGAGGGGAGACCCAGTACTTC. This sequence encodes CASSQGLAGGETQYF.

This CDR3 reads CASSPSQGAQLGELFF. The DNA for the CDR3 is TGTGCCAGCTCACCATCACAGGGGGCACAGCTTGGGGAGCTGTTTTTT. The rearrangement joins TRBV18 to TRBJ2-2, with 9 bases that match TRBD1. Germline values: CDR1 KGHSH, CDR2 LQKENI. This CDR3 is built from 16 residues. V lost 2 bases, J lost 8 bases, and 9 bases stayed unmatched. Looking up the rest from reference TRBV18 and TRBJ2-2 gives the full variable domain: NAGVMQNPRHLVRRRGQEARLRCSPMKGHSHVYWYRQLPEEGLKFMVYLQKENIIDESGMPKERFSAEFPKEGPSILRIQQVVRGDSAAYFCASSPSQGAQLGELFFGEGSRLTVL.

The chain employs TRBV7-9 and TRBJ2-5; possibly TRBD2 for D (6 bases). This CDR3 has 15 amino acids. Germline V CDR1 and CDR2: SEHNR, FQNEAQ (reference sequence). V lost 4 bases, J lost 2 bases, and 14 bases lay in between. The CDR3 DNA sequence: TGTGCCAGCAGCTCAAAGGGACTTCCTCAAGAGACCCAGTACTTC. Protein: CASSSKGLPQETQYF.

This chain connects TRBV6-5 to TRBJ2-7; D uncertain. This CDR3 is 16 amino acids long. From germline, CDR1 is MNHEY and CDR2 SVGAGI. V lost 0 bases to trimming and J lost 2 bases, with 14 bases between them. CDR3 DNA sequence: TGTGCCAGCAGTTACTCGATTTACCAGCGAACCTACGAGCAGTACTTC. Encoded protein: CASSYSIYQRTYEQYF.

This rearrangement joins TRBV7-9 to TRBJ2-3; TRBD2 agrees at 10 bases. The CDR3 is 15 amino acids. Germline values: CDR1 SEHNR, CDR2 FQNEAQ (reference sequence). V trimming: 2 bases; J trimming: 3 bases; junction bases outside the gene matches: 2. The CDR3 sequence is CASSLSSGGTDTQYF. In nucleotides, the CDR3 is TGTGCCAGCAGCTTAAGTAGCGGGGGGACAGATACGCAGTATTTT.

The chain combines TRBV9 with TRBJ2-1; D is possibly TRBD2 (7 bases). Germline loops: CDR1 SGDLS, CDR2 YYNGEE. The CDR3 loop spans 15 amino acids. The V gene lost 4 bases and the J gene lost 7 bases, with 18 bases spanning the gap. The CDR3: CASSPWGGAGNEQFF. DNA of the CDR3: TGTGCCAGCAGCCCATGGGGGGGCGCAGGGAATGAGCAGTTCTTC.

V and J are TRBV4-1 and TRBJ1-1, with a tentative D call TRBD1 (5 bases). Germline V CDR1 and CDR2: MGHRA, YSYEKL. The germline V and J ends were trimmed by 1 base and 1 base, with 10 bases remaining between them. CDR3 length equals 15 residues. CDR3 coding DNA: TGCGCCAGCAGCCAAGGGCAGGGAAAGAACACTGAAGCTTTCTTT. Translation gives CASSQGQGKNTEAFF.

CDR3 loop: CASSPGQGGLTEAFF. CDR3 nucleotides: TGTGCCAGCTCACCAGGACAGGGAGGGTTAACTGAAGCTTTCTTT. The chain carries TRBV18 and TRBJ1-1, with 8 bases fitting TRBD1. The CDR3 totals 15 residues. Trimming removed 2 bases from V and 5 bases from J; junction bases left unmatched: 7. The germline V gene encodes CDR1 KGHSH and CDR2 LQKENI.

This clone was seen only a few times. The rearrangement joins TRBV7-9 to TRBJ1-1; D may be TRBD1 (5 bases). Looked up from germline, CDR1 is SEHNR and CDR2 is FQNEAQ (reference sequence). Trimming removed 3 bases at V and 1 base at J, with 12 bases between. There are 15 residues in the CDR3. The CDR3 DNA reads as TGTGCCAGCAGCTTCGGAACAGGAGCGAACACTGAAGCTTTCTTT. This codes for CASSFGTGANTEAFF.

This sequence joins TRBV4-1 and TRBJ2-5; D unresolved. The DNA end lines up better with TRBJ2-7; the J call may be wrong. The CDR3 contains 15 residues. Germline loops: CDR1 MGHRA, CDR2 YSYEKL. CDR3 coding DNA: TGCGCCAGCAGCCAAGGCCCGCAGGATGTCTACGAGCAGTACTTC. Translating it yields CASSQGPQDVYEQYF.

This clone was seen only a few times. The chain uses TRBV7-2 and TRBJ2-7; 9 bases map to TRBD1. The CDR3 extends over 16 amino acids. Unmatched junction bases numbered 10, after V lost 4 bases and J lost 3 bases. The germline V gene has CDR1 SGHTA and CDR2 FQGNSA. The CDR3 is CASSSIGTGKGYEQYF. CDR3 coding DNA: TGTGCCAGCAGCTCGATAGGGACAGGGAAAGGCTACGAGCAGTACTTC.

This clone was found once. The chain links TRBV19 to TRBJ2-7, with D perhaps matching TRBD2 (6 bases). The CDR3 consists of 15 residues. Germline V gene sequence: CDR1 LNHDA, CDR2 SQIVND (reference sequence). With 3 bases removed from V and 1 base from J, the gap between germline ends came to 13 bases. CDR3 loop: CASSIGASVSYEQYF. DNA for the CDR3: TGTGCCAGTAGTATCGGGGCTAGCGTATCCTACGAGCAGTACTTC.

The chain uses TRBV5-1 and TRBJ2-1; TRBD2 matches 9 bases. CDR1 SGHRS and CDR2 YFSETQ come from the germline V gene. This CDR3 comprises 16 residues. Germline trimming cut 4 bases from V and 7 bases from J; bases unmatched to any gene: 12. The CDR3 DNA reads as TGCGCCAGCAGCCAAGGCGGGGGGGGTTGGGGGAATGAGCAGTTCTTC. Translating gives CASSQGGGGWGNEQFF.

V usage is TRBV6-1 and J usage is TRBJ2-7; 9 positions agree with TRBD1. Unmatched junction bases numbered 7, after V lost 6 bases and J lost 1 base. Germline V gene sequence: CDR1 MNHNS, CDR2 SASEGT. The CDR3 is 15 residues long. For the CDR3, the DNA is TGTGCCAGCAGCGAACCCGGGACAGGGTCCTACGAGCAGTACTTC. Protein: CASSEPGTGSYEQYF.

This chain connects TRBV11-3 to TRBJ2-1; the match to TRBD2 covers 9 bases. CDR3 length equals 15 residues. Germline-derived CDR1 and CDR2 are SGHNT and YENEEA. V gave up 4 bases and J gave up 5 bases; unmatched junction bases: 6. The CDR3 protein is CASSSREGRDNEQFF. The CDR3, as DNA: TGTGCCAGCAGCTCGCGGGAGGGGAGGGACAATGAGCAGTTCTTC.

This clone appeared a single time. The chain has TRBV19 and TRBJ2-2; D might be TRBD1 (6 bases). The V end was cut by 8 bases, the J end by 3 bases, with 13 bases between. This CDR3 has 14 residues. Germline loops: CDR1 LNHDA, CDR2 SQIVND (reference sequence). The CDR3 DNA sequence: TGTGCCAGTCGGGACAACGCCTACACCGGGGAGCTGTTTTTT. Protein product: CASRDNAYTGELFF.

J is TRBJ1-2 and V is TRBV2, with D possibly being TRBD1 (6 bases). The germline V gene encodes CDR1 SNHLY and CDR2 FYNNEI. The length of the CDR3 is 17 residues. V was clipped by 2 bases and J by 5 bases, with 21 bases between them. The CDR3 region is CASSEFGGNRVSYGYTF. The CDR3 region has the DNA TGTGCCAGCAGTGAATTCGGGGGGAACAGGGTTTCATATGGCTACACCTTC.

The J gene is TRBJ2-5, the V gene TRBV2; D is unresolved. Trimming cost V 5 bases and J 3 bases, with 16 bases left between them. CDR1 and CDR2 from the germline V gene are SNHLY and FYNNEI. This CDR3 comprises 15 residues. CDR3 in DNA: TGTGCCAGCAGTCCCCTCCCGCTTGGAGAAGAGACCCAGTACTTC. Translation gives CASSPLPLGEETQYF.

In DNA form, the CDR3 reads TGTGCCATCAGTGAGGCCGTCGGGGGTTTGAGGACTAGCGGTAGCACCGGGGAGCTGTTTTTT. This sequence encodes CAISEAVGGLRTSGSTGELFF. This chain connects TRBV10-3 to TRBJ2-2; 10 nucleotides line up with TRBD2. V shed 2 bases, J shed 4 bases, and the junction held 19 bases outside the gene matches. In germline, CDR1 is ENHRY, CDR2 SYGVKD. The CDR3 is 21 residues long.

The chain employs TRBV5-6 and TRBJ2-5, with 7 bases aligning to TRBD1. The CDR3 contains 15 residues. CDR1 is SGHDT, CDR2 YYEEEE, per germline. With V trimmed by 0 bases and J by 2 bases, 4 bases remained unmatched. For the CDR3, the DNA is TGTGCCAGCAGCTTGGCCGGCAGGGGGCAAGAGACCCAGTACTTC. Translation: CASSLAGRGQETQYF.